The 23 T cell receptor beta chains given below trace back to one sample, sequenced in a study of cytomegalovirus exposure and HLA in healthy donors. The data were produced by immunoSEQ multiplex PCR, yet TCRdb's version contains in-frame clones alone and is incomplete. The sample consists of under 200,000 clones, around 85% of them appearing once. The sample comprised PBMCs. The source is a woman aged 25 to 39 in good health and CMV-seronegative.

The CDR3 DNA reads as TGTGCCAGCAGCTCACCTGGGACCCAGTACTTC. Its protein product is CASSSPGTQYF. The chain has TRBV5-4 and TRBJ2-5; D is unresolved. The V end lost 3 bases, the J end lost 7 bases, and 7 bases lay between the germline ends. Germline lookup yields CDR1 SGHNT and CDR2 YYREEE (reference sequence). The CDR3 has 11 residues. Complete variable domain (other parts from reference TRBV5-4 and TRBJ2-5): ETGVTQSPTHLIKTRGQQVTLRCSSQSGHNTVSWYQQALGQGPQFIFQYYREEENGRGNFPPRFSGLQFPNYSSELNVNALELDDSALYLCASSSPGTQYFGPGTRLLVL.

The CDR3 protein is CASRPYPGQGARNEQFF. The CDR3 coding sequence is TGTGCCAGCAGACCTTATCCGGGACAGGGTGCGCGAAATGAGCAGTTCTTC. The chain is built from TRBV27 and TRBJ2-1; 9 bases are shared with TRBD1. Germline V lookup: CDR1 MNHEY, CDR2 SMNVEV (reference sequence). The length of the CDR3 is 17 residues. The V gene end was trimmed by 6 bases and the J gene end by 7 bases; junction bases not matched to a gene: 16.

The gene calls are TRBV10-3 and TRBJ1-2; maybe TRBD1 (5 bases). The CDR3 has 15 amino acids. The V gene's germline CDR1 is ENHRY and CDR2 SYGVKD. Trimming took 9 bases from V and 2 from J, leaving 19 bases between them. The CDR3 region has the DNA TGTGCCATGCTAACCGGGACCGGCACCAACTATGGCTACACCTTC. Its translation is CAMLTGTGTNYGYTF.

V gene TRBV7-3 combines with J gene TRBJ2-1; tentative D call: TRBD1 (6 bases). V lost 5 bases, J lost 8 bases, and 10 bases lay in between. The CDR3 sequence is 12 residues long. Germline CDR1 SGHTA, CDR2 FQGTGA. The CDR3 sequence: CASSPGAHEQFF. DNA for the CDR3: TGTGCCAGCAGCCCAGGGGCCCATGAGCAGTTCTTC.

This chain links TRBV4-3 with TRBJ2-7, with D unresolved. The CDR3 covers 15 residues. V was pared by 2 bases and J by 0 bases, with 11 bases between. CDR1 LGHNA and CDR2 YSLEER come from the germline V gene. The CDR3 DNA reads as TGCGCCAGCAGCCAAACTCCGGGCAGCTCCTACGAGCAGTACTTC. The encoded protein is CASSQTPGSSYEQYF.

The gene calls are TRBV18 and TRBJ2-6; perhaps TRBD1 as D (6 bases). V lost 2 bases to trimming and J lost 0 bases, with 11 bases between them. CDR1 and CDR2 from the germline V gene are KGHSH and LQKENI. The CDR3 contains 17 residues. The CDR3 loop reads CASSPDRQDSGANVLTF. In DNA form, the CDR3 reads TGTGCCAGCTCACCAGATCGACAGGACTCTGGGGCCAACGTCCTGACTTTC.

The J gene is TRBJ2-3, the V gene TRBV4-1, with D tentatively TRBD1 (5 bases). V dropped 1 base and J dropped 4 bases, with 12 bases sitting between them. Germline CDR1 MGHRA, CDR2 YSYEKL. This CDR3 is 15 amino acids long. This CDR3 reads CASSQGIGAADTQYF. The CDR3 DNA reads TGCGCCAGCAGCCAAGGAATTGGGGCGGCAGATACGCAGTATTTT.

The rearrangement joins TRBV5-1 to TRBJ1-5; D not resolved. V dropped 0 bases and J dropped 3 bases, with 10 bases sitting between them. The germline CDR1 and CDR2 sequences are SGHRS and YFSETQ. The CDR3 covers 15 residues. For the CDR3, the DNA is TGCGCCAGCAGCTTGGTTTCGGGTCCCAATCAGCCCCAGCATTTT. It yields the protein CASSLVSGPNQPQHF.

The chain employs TRBV25-1 and TRBJ2-1; D unresolved. There are 15 residues in the CDR3. Trimming took 1 base from V and 2 from J, leaving 9 bases between them. Germline CDR1 reads MGHDK; CDR2 reads SYGVNS. The CDR3 reads CASSELAHPYNEQFF. The CDR3 nucleotides are TGTGCCAGCAGTGAATTAGCCCACCCCTACAATGAGCAGTTCTTC.

The chain carries TRBV6-1 and TRBJ2-1; D remains ambiguous. This CDR3 has 15 amino acids. With 2 bases removed from V and 0 bases from J, the gap between germline ends came to 8 bases. CDR1 is MNHNS and CDR2 is SASEGT in the germline V gene. The CDR3 is CASSESWNSYNEQFF. In nucleotides, the CDR3 is TGTGCCAGCAGTGAATCGTGGAACTCCTACAATGAGCAGTTCTTC.

This rearrangement joins TRBV7-8 to TRBJ1-1; D uncertain. V lost 1 base and J 4 bases, leaving 10 bases between the germline ends. Looked up from germline, CDR1 is SGHVS and CDR2 is FQNEAQ. The CDR3 runs 14 residues. CDR3 loop: CASSLDGPGTEAFF. CDR3 DNA: TGTGCCAGCAGCTTAGATGGGCCGGGCACTGAAGCTTTCTTT.

The chain carries TRBV19 and TRBJ1-6, with unresolved D. Trimming took 1 base from V and 8 from J, leaving 9 bases between them. The CDR3 covers 14 residues. Germline CDR1 reads LNHDA; CDR2 reads SQIVND (reference sequence). CDR3: CASSIGNAYSPLHF. CDR3 in DNA: TGTGCCAGTAGTATAGGCAACGCCTATTCACCCCTCCACTTT.

V and J are TRBV7-2 and TRBJ1-5, with D possibly being TRBD1 (5 bases). The CDR3 extends over 16 amino acids. Germline V gene lookup returns CDR1 SGHTA and CDR2 FQGNSA. Trimming cost V 2 bases and J 4 bases, with 15 bases left between them. In nucleotides, the CDR3 is TGTGCCAGCAGCTTAACAGGTGGGACTTATAATCAGCCCCAGCATTTT. It is translated as CASSLTGGTYNQPQHF.

The chain links TRBV6-5 to TRBJ1-1; 7 bases line up with TRBD1. This CDR3 is 13 amino acids long. J gave up 6 bases and V 7 bases, and 8 bases lay outside the gene matches. In germline, CDR1 is MNHEY, CDR2 SVGAGI. CDR3 coding DNA: TGTGCCAGCACTACGACAGGGAGTCCTGAAGCTTTCTTT. Translation gives CASTTTGSPEAFF.

This sequence joins TRBV6-4 and TRBJ2-3, with D possibly being TRBD2 (5 bases). V shed 1 base and J shed 0 bases, with 8 bases lying between them. This CDR3 comprises 15 residues. Germline V gene lookup returns CDR1 MRHNA and CDR2 SNTAGT. The CDR3 region is CASSDLGRSTDTQYF. DNA for the CDR3: TGTGCCAGCAGTGACTTAGGGAGAAGCACAGATACGCAGTATTTT.

This clone was seen a single time. This CDR3 is CASSQELGQYEQYF. CDR3 nucleotides: TGCGCCAGCAGCCAAGAGCTTGGCCAGTACGAGCAGTACTTC. The gene calls are TRBV4-3 and TRBJ2-7; D gene unclear. Germline V gives CDR1 LGHNA, CDR2 YSLEER. V was cut by 0 bases and J by 4 bases, with 10 bases left in between. The CDR3 covers 14 residues.

The chain has TRBV4-1 and TRBJ2-7; D is ambiguous. The length of the CDR3 is 14 residues. V was shortened by 1 base and J by 2 bases, with 9 bases between the two germline ends. Germline lookup yields CDR1 MGHRA and CDR2 YSYEKL. The CDR3 reads CASSQVEQTYEQYF. Written as DNA, the CDR3 is TGCGCCAGCAGCCAAGTTGAACAGACCTACGAGCAGTACTTC.

The chain couples TRBV5-5 to TRBJ1-1; 9 nucleotides align to TRBD1. The J segment lost 5 bases and the V segment lost 0 bases, leaving 8 bases of the junction unmatched. The germline V gene encodes CDR1 SGHKS and CDR2 YYEKEE (reference sequence). This CDR3 is built from 16 residues. The CDR3 DNA is TGTGCCAGCAGCTTGGGGCCCAGGACAGGGGTAACTGAAGCTTTCTTT. It translates to CASSLGPRTGVTEAFF.

The sample holds one count of this clone. The chain couples TRBV28 to TRBJ1-2; D remains unclear. Germline lookup yields CDR1 MDHEN and CDR2 SYDVKM. Trimming took off 7 bases at V and 2 bases at J, with 8 bases between the two ends. The CDR3 consists of 12 residues. The CDR3 DNA reads as TGTGCCAGCATCAGAGGGAACTATGGCTACACCTTC. Its protein is CASIRGNYGYTF.

The chain recombines TRBV7-8 with TRBJ2-7, with unresolved D. The V gene's germline CDR1 is SGHVS and CDR2 FQNEAQ. The CDR3 is 14 amino acids. V gave up 4 bases and J gave up 3 bases, with 13 bases separating them. The CDR3 loop is CASSYSPFDYEQYF. The DNA for the CDR3 is TGTGCCAGCAGCTACAGCCCGTTCGACTACGAGCAGTACTTC.

The chain has TRBV18 and TRBJ2-2; D is unclear. Germline V gene sequence: CDR1 KGHSH, CDR2 LQKENI. V was clipped by 1 base and J by 6 bases, with 9 bases between them. The CDR3 contains 14 residues. This chain's CDR3 is CASSPRLTPGELFF. The CDR3 coding sequence is TGTGCCAGCTCACCACGTCTAACTCCCGGGGAGCTGTTTTTT. Full variable domain (rest looked up from reference TRBV18 and TRBJ2-2): NAGVMQNPRHLVRRRGQEARLRCSPMKGHSHVYWYRQLPEEGLKFMVYLQKENIIDESGMPKERFSAEFPKEGPSILRIQQVVRGDSAAYFCASSPRLTPGELFFGEGSRLTVL.

V is TRBV15 and J is TRBJ2-2; D unresolved. Trimming stripped 3 bases from V and 6 bases from J, with 5 bases between. This CDR3 contains 12 residues. Germline CDR1 LNHNV, CDR2 YYDKDF (reference sequence). The CDR3: CATSSESGELFF. The CDR3 region has the DNA TGTGCCACCAGCAGTGAGTCCGGGGAGCTGTTTTTT.

The chain recombines TRBV27 with TRBJ1-2; D not resolved. This CDR3 is built from 14 residues. V dropped 2 bases and J dropped 2 bases, with 9 bases sitting between them. Germline loops: CDR1 MNHEY, CDR2 SMNVEV (reference sequence). The CDR3 coding sequence is TGTGCCAGCAGTTTAGTGGGGTGGAACTATGGCTACACCTTC. It is translated as CASSLVGWNYGYTF.